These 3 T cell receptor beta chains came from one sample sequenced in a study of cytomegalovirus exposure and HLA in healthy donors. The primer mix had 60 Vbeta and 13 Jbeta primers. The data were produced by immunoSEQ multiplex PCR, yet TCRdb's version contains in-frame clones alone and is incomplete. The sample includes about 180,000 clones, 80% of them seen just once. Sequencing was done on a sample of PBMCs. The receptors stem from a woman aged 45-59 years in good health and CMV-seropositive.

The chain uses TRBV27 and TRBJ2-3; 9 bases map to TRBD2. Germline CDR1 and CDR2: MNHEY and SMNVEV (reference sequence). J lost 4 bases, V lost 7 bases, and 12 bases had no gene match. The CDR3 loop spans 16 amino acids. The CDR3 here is CASTQISGRSADTQYF. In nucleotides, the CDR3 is TGTGCCAGCACTCAGATCAGCGGGAGGTCGGCAGATACGCAGTATTTT.

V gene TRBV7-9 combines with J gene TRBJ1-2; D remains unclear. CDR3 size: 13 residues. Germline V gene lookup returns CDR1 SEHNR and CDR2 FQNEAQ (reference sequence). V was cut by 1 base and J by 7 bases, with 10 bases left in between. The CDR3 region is CASSLDAATGYTF. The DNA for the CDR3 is TGTGCCAGCAGCTTAGATGCGGCCACTGGCTACACCTTC.

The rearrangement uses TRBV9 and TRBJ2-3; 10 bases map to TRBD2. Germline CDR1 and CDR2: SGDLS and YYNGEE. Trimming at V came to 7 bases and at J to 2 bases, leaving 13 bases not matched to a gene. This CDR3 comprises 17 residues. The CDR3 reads CASAPTGLADSTDTQYF. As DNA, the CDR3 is TGTGCCAGCGCCCCGACCGGACTAGCGGATTCCACAGATACGCAGTATTTT.